The 17 T cell receptor beta chains listed next were all sequenced from one sample in a study of cytomegalovirus exposure and HLA in healthy donors. The study ran its PCR with 60 Vbeta and 13 Jbeta primers. Only in-frame clones appear in the TCRdb table, and some are missing; sequencing was by immunoSEQ multiplex PCR. The sample includes over 100,000 clones, about four fifths seen only once; the top ten take approximately 5%. Sequencing was carried out using PBMCs. All receptors come from a man aged 25 to 40 in good health and CMV-seronegative.

This chain uses TRBV2 with TRBJ2-7; 9 bases are a match to TRBD1. CDR3 length: 13 amino acids. Germline V lookup: CDR1 SNHLY, CDR2 FYNNEI. This CDR3 is CAMGGTGSYEQYF. The CDR3 nucleotides are TGTGCGATGGGCGGGACAGGGTCCTACGAGCAGTACTTC. Together with reference TRBV2 and TRBJ2-7, the CDR3 gives the full variable domain: EPEVTQTPSHQVTQMGQEVILRCVPISNHLYFYWYRQILGQKVEFLVSFYNNEISEKSEIFDDQFSVERPDGSNFTLKIRSTKLEDSAMYFCAMGGTGSYEQYFGPGTRLTVT.

The rearrangement joins TRBV4-3 to TRBJ2-7, with TRBD2 matching over 7 bases. V lost 9 bases and J lost 5; bases outside the gene matches: 10. CDR3 size: 13 residues. The germline V gene encodes CDR1 LGHNA and CDR2 YSLEER. The CDR3 sequence is CASSRGLMDEQYF. The DNA for the CDR3 is TGCGCCAGTTCTAGGGGACTAATGGACGAGCAGTACTTC.

This clone was detected only a few times. One junction end disagrees with the germline gene, perhaps due to a read error. This chain links TRBV7-7 with TRBJ2-3; D not certain. This CDR3 spans 13 amino acids. CDR1 and CDR2 from the germline V gene are SSHAT and FNYEAQ (reference sequence). The CDR3 nucleotides are TGTGCTAGCAGCTTCACAGTCACAGATACGCAGTATTTT. Translating gives CASSFTVTDTQYF.

This sequence joins TRBV28 and TRBJ2-4, with 8 nucleotides matching TRBD2. With V trimmed by 6 bases and J by 4 bases, 5 bases remained unmatched. This CDR3 has 14 amino acids. CDR1 is MDHEN, CDR2 SYDVKM, per germline. The CDR3: CASRGPGGKNIQYF. CDR3 nucleotides: TGTGCCAGCAGAGGACCGGGGGGGAAAAACATTCAGTACTTC.

The chain has TRBV5-1 and TRBJ1-1; D not certain. The CDR3 runs 13 residues. Germline V gives CDR1 SGHRS, CDR2 YFSETQ. Trimming shortened V by 4 bases and J by 0 bases, and 7 bases separated the two germline ends. Here the CDR3 DNA reads TGCGCCAGCAGCCGCGATCTGAACACTGAAGCTTTCTTT. The encoded protein is CASSRDLNTEAFF. The variable domain in full, completed from reference TRBV5-1 and TRBJ1-1, reads KAGVTQTPRYLIKTRGQQVTLSCSPISGHRSVSWYQQTPGQGLQFLFEYFSETQRNKGNFPGRFSGRQFSNSRSEMNVSTLELGDSALYLCASSRDLNTEAFFGQGTRLTVV.

V is TRBV5-1 and J is TRBJ2-1; the D gene is possibly TRBD2 (5 bases). The length of the CDR3 is 16 residues. Per the germline V gene, CDR1 is SGHRS and CDR2 is YFSETQ. V was shortened by 0 bases and J by 6 bases, with 16 bases between the two germline ends. The CDR3 loop reads CASSLAGGVVVNEQFF. CDR3 sequence (DNA): TGCGCCAGCAGCTTGGCCGGAGGCGTGGTTGTCAATGAGCAGTTCTTC.

The chain is built from TRBV19 and TRBJ2-5; D is undetermined. Deletions cut 8 bases from V and 4 bases from J, with 20 bases between. CDR3 length equals 15 residues. Germline V CDR1 and CDR2: LNHDA, SQIVND (reference sequence). CDR3 amino acids: CASSPAAPLGETQYF. DNA for the CDR3: TGTGCCAGTTCCCCGGCGGCCCCGCTGGGAGAGACCCAGTACTTC.

To note about this clone: One junction end disagrees with the germline gene, perhaps due to a read error. The V and J genes are TRBV2 and TRBJ1-2, with D possibly TRBD1 on 6 matching bases. Germline V CDR1 and CDR2: SNHLY, FYNNEI. The CDR3 runs to 10 residues. The CDR3 DNA follows: TGTGCCAGCAGTGGGAGGACAGCCTCCTTC. Encoded protein: CASSGRTASF. Filled out from reference TRBV2 and TRBJ1-2, the complete variable domain reads EPEVTQTPSHQVTQMGQEVILRCVPISNHLYFYWYRQILGQKVEFLVSFYNNEISEKSEIFDDQFSVERPDGSNFTLKIRSTKLEDSAMYFCASSGRTASFGSGTRLTVV.

J is TRBJ2-5 and V is TRBV7-3; TRBD2 might be the D (6 bases). Trimming took 5 bases from V and 4 from J, leaving 11 bases between them. This CDR3 is 13 amino acids long. The germline V gene encodes CDR1 SGHTA and CDR2 FQGTGA. This chain's CDR3 is CASSHGGAETQYF. As DNA, the CDR3 is TGTGCCAGCAGCCACGGCGGGGCAGAGACCCAGTACTTC.

In this sample, this clone turned up a few times. The rearrangement uses TRBV18 and TRBJ1-2; 7 bases align to TRBD1. The CDR3 loop spans 15 amino acids. Germline V CDR1 and CDR2: KGHSH, LQKENI. J was trimmed by 0 bases and V by 0 bases; bases with no gene match: 1. The CDR3: CASSPPGQSNYGYTF. The CDR3 bases are TGTGCCAGCTCACCACCGGGACAGTCTAACTATGGCTACACCTTC.

CDR3 sequence: CASSILGSGGYEQYF. In DNA, the CDR3 is TGTGCCAGTAGTATTCTGGGTTCAGGGGGCTACGAGCAGTACTTC. This chain links TRBV19 with TRBJ2-7; 7 nucleotides match TRBD1. The CDR3 loop spans 15 amino acids. Trimming removed 3 bases from V and 3 bases from J; junction bases left unmatched: 8. Looked up from germline, CDR1 is LNHDA and CDR2 is SQIVND (reference sequence).

This clone was seen a single time. This chain uses TRBV7-9 with TRBJ2-3; the match to TRBD2 covers 7 bases. This CDR3 has 15 amino acids. V was pared by 3 bases and J by 2 bases, with 5 bases of the junction left unmatched. Germline CDR1 and CDR2: SEHNR and FQNEAQ (reference sequence). The CDR3 protein is CASSFTSEPTDTQYF. CDR3 in DNA: TGTGCCAGCAGCTTTACTAGCGAGCCCACAGATACGCAGTATTTT.

The rearrangement uses TRBV10-3 and TRBJ2-1, with 12 bases lining up with TRBD1. Per germline, CDR1 ENHRY and CDR2 SYGVKD. This CDR3 spans 15 amino acids. The junction had 6 bases not matched to a gene; V was cut back by 6 bases and J by 6 bases. The CDR3 DNA sequence: TGTGCCATCAGGGGACAGGGGGCTTTCTCCAATGAGCAGTTCTTC. This gives the protein CAIRGQGAFSNEQFF.

Here the CDR3 reads CASSFLREANQPQHF. The DNA of the CDR3 is TGTGCCAGCAGTTTTTTACGGGAGGCGAATCAGCCCCAGCATTTT. The chain links TRBV28 to TRBJ1-5; D is unclear. CDR1 and CDR2 (germline): MDHEN, SYDVKM. The length of the CDR3 is 15 residues. With 3 bases removed from V and 4 bases from J, the gap between germline ends came to 13 bases.

This clone came up once. The rearrangement joins TRBV7-6 to TRBJ2-1; 9 positions match TRBD1. Germline trimming cut 5 bases from V and 1 base from J; bases unmatched to any gene: 6. Germline CDR1 and CDR2: SGHVS and FNYEAQ. This CDR3 has 16 residues. CDR3 nucleotides: TGTGCCAGCAGCCTGGGACAGGGTCTATCCTACAATGAGCAGTTCTTC. It encodes CASSLGQGLSYNEQFF.

This clone was seen a few times. The chain joins TRBV10-3 to TRBJ2-3; TRBD1 is a possible D gene (8 bases). The CDR3 is 14 residues long. V shed 10 bases and J shed 2 bases, with 16 bases lying between them. The germline CDR1 and CDR2 sequences are ENHRY and SYGVKD. This CDR3 reads CATSGTGTTDTQYF. CDR3 DNA sequence: TGTGCCACCAGCGGGACAGGAACCACAGATACGCAGTATTTT.

CDR3 in DNA: TGTGCCAGCAGCTTTAGGGGGCCGGGGTTCGAGCAGTACTTC. Translation: CASSFRGPGFEQYF. The chain has TRBV5-4 and TRBJ2-7, with 7 bases that match TRBD1. The junction had 8 bases not matched to a gene; V was cut back by 2 bases and J by 6 bases. Germline values: CDR1 SGHNT, CDR2 YYREEE (reference sequence). CDR3 length: 14 residues.